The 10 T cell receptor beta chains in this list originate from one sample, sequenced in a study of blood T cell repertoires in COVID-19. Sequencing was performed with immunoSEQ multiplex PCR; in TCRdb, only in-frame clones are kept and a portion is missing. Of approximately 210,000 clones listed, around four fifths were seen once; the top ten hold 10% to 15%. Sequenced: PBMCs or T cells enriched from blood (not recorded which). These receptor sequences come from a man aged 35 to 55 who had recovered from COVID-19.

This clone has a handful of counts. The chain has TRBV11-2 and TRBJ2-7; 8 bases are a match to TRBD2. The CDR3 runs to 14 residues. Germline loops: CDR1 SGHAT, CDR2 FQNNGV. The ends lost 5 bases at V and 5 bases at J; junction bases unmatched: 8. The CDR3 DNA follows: TGTGCCAGCAGCCCCCTAAGCGGGAGAAACGAGCAGTACTTC. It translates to CASSPLSGRNEQYF.

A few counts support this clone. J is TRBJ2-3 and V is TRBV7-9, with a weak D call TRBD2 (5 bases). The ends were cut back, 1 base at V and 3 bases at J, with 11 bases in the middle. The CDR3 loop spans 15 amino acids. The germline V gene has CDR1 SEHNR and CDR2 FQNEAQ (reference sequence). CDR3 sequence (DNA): TGTGCCAGCAGCTTAGTTGGCGGGCTAACAGATACGCAGTATTTT. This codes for CASSLVGGLTDTQYF.

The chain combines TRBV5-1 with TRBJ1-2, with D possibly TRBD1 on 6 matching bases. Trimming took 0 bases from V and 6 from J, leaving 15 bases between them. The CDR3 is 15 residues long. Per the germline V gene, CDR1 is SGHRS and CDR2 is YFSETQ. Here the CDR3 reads CASSLAGTGRDGYTF. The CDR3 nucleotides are TGCGCCAGCAGCTTGGCCGGTACAGGGAGGGATGGCTACACCTTC.

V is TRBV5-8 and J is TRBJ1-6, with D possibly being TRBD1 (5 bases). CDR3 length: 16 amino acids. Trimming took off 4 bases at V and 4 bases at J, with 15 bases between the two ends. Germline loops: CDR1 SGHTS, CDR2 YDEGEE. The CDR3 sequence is CASSRPREGYNSPLHF. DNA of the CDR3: TGTGCCAGCAGCCGACCCAGGGAAGGGTATAATTCACCCCTCCACTTT. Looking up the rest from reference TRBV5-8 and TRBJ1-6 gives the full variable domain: EAGVTQSPTHLIKTRGQQATLRCSPISGHTSVYWYQQALGLGLQFLLWYDEGEERNRGNFPPRFSGRQFPNYSSELNVNALELEDSALYLCASSRPREGYNSPLHFGNGTRLTVT.

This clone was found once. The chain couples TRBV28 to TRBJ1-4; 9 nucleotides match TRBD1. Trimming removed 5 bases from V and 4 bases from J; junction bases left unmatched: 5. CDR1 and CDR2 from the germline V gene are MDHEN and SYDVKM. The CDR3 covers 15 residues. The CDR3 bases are TGTGCCAGCAGTACTCCGGGACAGGGTAATGAAAAACTGTTTTTT. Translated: CASSTPGQGNEKLFF.

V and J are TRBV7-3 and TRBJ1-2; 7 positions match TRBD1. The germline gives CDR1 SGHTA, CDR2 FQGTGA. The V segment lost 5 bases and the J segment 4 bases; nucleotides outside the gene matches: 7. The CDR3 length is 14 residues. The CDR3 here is CASSPRGASYGYTF. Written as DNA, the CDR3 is TGTGCCAGCAGCCCCAGGGGGGCGAGCTATGGCTACACCTTC.

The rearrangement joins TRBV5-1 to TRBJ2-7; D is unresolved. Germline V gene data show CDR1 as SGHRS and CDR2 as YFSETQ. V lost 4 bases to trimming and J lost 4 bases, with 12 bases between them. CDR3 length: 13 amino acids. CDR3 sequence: CASSPTKDYEQYF. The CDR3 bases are TGCGCCAGCAGCCCAACTAAGGATTACGAGCAGTACTTC. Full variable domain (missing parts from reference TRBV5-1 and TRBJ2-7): KAGVTQTPRYLIKTRGQQVTLSCSPISGHRSVSWYQQTPGQGLQFLFEYFSETQRNKGNFPGRFSGRQFSNSRSEMNVSTLELGDSALYLCASSPTKDYEQYFGPGTRLTVT.

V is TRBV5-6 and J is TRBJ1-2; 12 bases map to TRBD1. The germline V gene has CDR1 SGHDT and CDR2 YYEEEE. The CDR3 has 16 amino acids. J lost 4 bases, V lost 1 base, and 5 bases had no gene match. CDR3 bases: TGTGCCAGCAGCTTGCCGGGACAGGGGGCATCCTATGGCTACACCTTC. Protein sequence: CASSLPGQGASYGYTF.

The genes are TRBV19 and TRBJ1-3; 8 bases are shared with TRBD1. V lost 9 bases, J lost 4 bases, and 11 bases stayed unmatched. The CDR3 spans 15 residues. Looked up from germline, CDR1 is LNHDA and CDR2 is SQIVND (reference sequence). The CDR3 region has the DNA TGTGCCAGCTCTTTCGGACAGGGTCCCGGAAACACCATATATTTT. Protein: CASSFGQGPGNTIYF.

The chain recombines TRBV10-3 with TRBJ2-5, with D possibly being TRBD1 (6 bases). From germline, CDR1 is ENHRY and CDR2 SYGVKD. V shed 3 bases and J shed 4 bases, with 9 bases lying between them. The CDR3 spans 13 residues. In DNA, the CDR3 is TGTGCCATCAGTGATAGGGGGTTAGAGACCCAGTACTTC. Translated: CAISDRGLETQYF.